This TCR beta chain was sequenced in a study of CD8 T cells in ankylosing spondylitis. Overall study findings and caveats: About 8 highly homologous variants made up a TCR beta motif, and this motif appeared characteristic of ankylosing spondylitis blood. Previous work reported some of these motif variants in the synovial fluid and blood of reactive arthritis.

V gave up 4 bases and J gave up 1 base; unmatched junction bases: 9. Germline CDR1 LNHDA, CDR2 SQIVND (reference sequence). The length of the CDR3 is 16 residues. Concerning this clonotype itself: Antigen specificity is unknown.

Via MiXCR, TCRdb re-called the 5' RACE reads, giving one row per CDR3 protein. The table has fewer than 500,000 distinct CDR3 sequences, 20% to 25% seen once. Sequencing used blood, either unsorted or a sorted T cell fraction (not recorded which). The receptor comes from a male donor with ankylosing spondylitis. The chain uses TRBV19 and TRBJ1-2; the match to TRBD1 covers 7 bases. The CDR3 region is CASSTASQGGNYGYTF. The CDR3 nucleotides are TGTGCCAGTAGTACCGCCTCTCAGGGGGGTAACTATGGCTACACCTTC.